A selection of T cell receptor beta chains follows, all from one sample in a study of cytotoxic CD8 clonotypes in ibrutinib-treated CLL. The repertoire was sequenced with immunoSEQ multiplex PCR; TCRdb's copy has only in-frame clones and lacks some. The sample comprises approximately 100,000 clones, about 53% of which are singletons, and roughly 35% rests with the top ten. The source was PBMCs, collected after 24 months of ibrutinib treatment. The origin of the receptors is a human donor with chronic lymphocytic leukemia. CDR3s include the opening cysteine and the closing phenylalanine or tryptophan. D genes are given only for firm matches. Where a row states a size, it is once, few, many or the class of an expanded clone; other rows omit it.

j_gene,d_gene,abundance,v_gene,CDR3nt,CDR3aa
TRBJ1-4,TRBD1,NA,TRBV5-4,TGTGCCAGCAGCTTGCCGGGACAGGGGGAGAATGAAAAACTGTTTTTT,CASSLPGQGENEKLFF
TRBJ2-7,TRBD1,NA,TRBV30,TGTGCCTGGAGGTCCCCGACAGGGAGTTCCTACGAGCAGTACTTC,CAWRSPTGSSYEQYF
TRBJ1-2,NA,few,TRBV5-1,TGCGCCAGCAGCTCTACAGGAGGTGATGGTGGCTACACCTTC,CASSSTGGDGGYTF
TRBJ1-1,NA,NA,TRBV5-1,TGCGCCAGCAGCTTGGCCGGCCGGTCGACGAACACTGAAGCTTTCTTT,CASSLAGRSTNTEAFF
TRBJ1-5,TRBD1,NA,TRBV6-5,TGTGCCAGCAGACCGGGGACAGATAGACAGCCCCAGCATTTT,CASRPGTDRQPQHF
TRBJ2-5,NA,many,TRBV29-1,TGCAGCGTTTCGGGTTACCAAGAGACCCAGTACTTC,CSVSGYQETQYF
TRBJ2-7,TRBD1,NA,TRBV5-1,TGCGCCAGCAGCGTCGGACAGGGGAATTACGAGCAGTACTTC,CASSVGQGNYEQYF
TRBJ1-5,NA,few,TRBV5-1,TGCGCCAGCAGCTTGGCTGGGGGCAATCAGCCCCAGCATTTT,CASSLAGGNQPQHF
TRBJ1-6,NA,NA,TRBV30,TGTGCCTGGAGGGAGGACGGCCGCTCACCCCTCCACTTT,CAWREDGRSPLHF
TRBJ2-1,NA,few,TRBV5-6,TGTGCCAGCAGCCCCACAGGCAATGAGCAGTTCTTC,CASSPTGNEQFF
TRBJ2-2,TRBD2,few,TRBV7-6,TGTGCCAGCAGCTTAACGACTAGCGGGAACACCGGGGAGCTGTTTTTT,CASSLTTSGNTGELFF
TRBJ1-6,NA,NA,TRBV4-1,TGCGCCAGCAGCCAAGATACGAATTCACCCCTCCACTTT,CASSQDTNSPLHF
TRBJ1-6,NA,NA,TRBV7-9,TGTGCCAGCAGCGATCTGAGAGGCTATAATTCACCCCTCCACTTT,CASSDLRGYNSPLHF
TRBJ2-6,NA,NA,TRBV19,TGTGCCAGTAGTAACCGACACCCTGGGGCCAACGTCCTGACTTTC,CASSNRHPGANVLTF
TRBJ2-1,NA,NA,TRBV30,TGTGCCTGGAGTGGACAGGATAGCTCCTACAATGAGCAGTTCTTC,CAWSGQDSSYNEQFF
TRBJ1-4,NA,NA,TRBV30,TGTGCCTCAGCAGGGTCCGGAGAAAAACTGTTTTTT,CASAGSGEKLFF
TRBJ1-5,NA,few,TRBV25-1,TGTGCCAGCAGCCCCTCACGGGGGGGCATAGGCAATCAGCCCCAGCATTTT,CASSPSRGGIGNQPQHF
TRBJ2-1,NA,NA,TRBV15,TGTGCCACCAGCAGAAGAGGGGGAGGGAGGAATGAGCAGTTCTTC,CATSRRGGGRNEQFF
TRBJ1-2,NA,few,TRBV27,TGTGCCAGCAGTTTCCGAGGCAGCGGTTATGGCTACACCTTC,CASSFRGSGYGYTF
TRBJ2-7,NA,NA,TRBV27,TGTGCCAGCAGTTTATCTTTCTACTACGAGCAGTACTTC,CASSLSFYYEQYF
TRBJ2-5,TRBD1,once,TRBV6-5,TGTGCCAGCAGTTACCTGGGACAGTCGGAGACCCAGTACTTC,CASSYLGQSETQYF
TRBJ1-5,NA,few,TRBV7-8,TGTGCCAGCAGGACTGAGGGGGGGAATCAGCCCCAGCATTTT,CASRTEGGNQPQHF
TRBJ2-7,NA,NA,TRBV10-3,TGTGCCATCAGTGAGTCACGGGACATCTACGAGCAGTACTTC,CAISESRDIYEQYF
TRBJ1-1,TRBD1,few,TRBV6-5,TGTGCCAGCAGTTACGACAGGGTGAACACTGAAGCTTTCTTT,CASSYDRVNTEAFF
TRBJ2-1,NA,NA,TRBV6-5,TGTGCCAGCAGTTACTCGAAAAGGCGCGGAGAGCAGTTCTTC,CASSYSKRRGEQFF
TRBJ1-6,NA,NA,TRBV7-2,TGTGCCAGCAGCTTAGGCGGGTTTTCACCCCTCCACTTT,CASSLGGFSPLHF
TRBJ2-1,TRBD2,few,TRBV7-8,TGTGCCAGCAGCTCCGCGATTAGCGGGGATTCCTACAATGAGCAGTTCTTC,CASSSAISGDSYNEQFF
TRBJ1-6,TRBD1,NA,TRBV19,TGTGCCAGTAGCTTAGACAGGGGTGTTTCACCCCTCCACTTT,CASSLDRGVSPLHF
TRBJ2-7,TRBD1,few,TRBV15,TGTGCCACCAGCAGCAGACGGGACAGCTCCTACGAGCAGTACTTC,CATSSRRDSSYEQYF
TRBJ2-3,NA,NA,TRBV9,TGTGCCAGCAGCTCCGCGGGGAGCACAGATACGCAGTATTTT,CASSSAGSTDTQYF
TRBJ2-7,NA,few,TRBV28,TGTGCCAGCAGGCCGCAGGGAAACTCCTACGAGCAGTACTTC,CASRPQGNSYEQYF
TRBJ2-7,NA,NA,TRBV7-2,TGTGCCAGCAGCTTGCGCCAAGCCGAGCAGTACTTC,CASSLRQAEQYF
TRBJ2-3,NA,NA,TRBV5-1,TGCGCCAGCAGCTTGGCCCGGGTTTCAGATACGCAGTATTTT,CASSLARVSDTQYF
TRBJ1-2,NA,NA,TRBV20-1,TGCAGTGCTGGGTATGGCTACACCTTC,CSAGYGYTF
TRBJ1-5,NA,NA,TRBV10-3,TGTGCCATCAGTGACTCTGGGGGCAATCAGCCCCAGCATTTT,CAISDSGGNQPQHF
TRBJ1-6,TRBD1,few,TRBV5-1,TGCGCCAGCAGCTCCATTCCGGGACAGGGTGATTCACCCCTCCACTTT,CASSSIPGQGDSPLHF
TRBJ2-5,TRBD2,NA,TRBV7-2,TGTGCCAGCAGCCCACTAGCGGAGACCCAGTACTTC,CASSPLAETQYF
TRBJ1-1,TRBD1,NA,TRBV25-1,TGTGCCAGCCATGACAGGGGTGAAGCTTTCTTT,CASHDRGEAFF
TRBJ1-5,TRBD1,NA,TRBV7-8,TGTGCCAGCAGTCCCGGGACAGGGATTCAGCCCCAGCATTTT,CASSPGTGIQPQHF